This T cell receptor beta chain was identified during a study of T cell repertoires in cytomegalovirus infection. Findings of the study overall: Clonotype analysis showed dominance of the ex vivo response by HLA-C-restricted CMV-specific TCR beta clonotypes.

TCRdb called the reads again in MiXCR, with one record for every CDR3 protein. The data show about 740,000 distinct CDR3 sequences, 35% to 45% seen once. Germline CDR1 and CDR2: MDHEN and SYDVKM. V lost 2 bases and J lost 3, with 10 bases in between. This CDR3 comprises 14 residues. This clonotype has more than one count but fewer than ten. Its antigen remains unknown. This clonotype was obtained from a human donor in good health (CMV status not recorded). Some clones in this sample may be carry-over from other donors' samples. The rearrangement joins TRBV28 to TRBJ1-1; D unclear. The specimen sequenced was PBMCs. As DNA, the CDR3 is TGTGCCAGCAGTTTAGCTCTGGGCGACACTGAAGCTTTCTTT. Translated: CASSLALGDTEAFF. The entire variable domain, with the rest obtained from reference TRBV28 and TRBJ1-1, is as follows: DVKVTQSSRYLVKRTGEKVFLECVQDMDHENMFWYRQDPGLGLRLIYFSYDVKMKEKGDIPEGYSVSREKKERFSLILESASTNQTSMYLCASSLALGDTEAFFGQGTRLTVV.